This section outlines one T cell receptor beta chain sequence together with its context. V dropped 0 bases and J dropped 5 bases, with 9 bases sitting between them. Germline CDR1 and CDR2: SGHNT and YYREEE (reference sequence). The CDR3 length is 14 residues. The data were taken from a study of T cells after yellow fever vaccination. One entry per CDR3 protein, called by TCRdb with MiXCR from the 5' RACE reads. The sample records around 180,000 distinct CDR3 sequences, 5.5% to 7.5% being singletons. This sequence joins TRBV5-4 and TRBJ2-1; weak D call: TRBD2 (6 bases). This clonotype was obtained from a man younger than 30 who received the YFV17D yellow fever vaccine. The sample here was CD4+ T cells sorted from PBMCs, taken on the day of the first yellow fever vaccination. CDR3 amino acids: CASSLVAGNNEQFF. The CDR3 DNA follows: TGTGCCAGCAGCTTGGTTGCGGGAAACAATGAGCAGTTCTTC. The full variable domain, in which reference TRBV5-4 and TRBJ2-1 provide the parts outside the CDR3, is ETGVTQSPTHLIKTRGQQVTLRCSSQSGHNTVSWYQQALGQGPQFIFQYYREEENGRGNFPPRFSGLQFPNYSSELNVNALELDDSALYLCASSLVAGNNEQFFGPGTRLTVL.